This entry describes one T cell receptor beta chain. The sample comes from a study of blood T cell repertoires in COVID-19. Study overall: Collection of acute and convalescent COVID-19 samples took place in the United States, Italy and Spain. T cells, B-cell-depleted T cells, or PBMCs provided the cDNA or gDNA that served as material.

The CDR3 runs 15 residues. The V end was cut by 3 bases, the J end by 6 bases, with 14 bases between. The germline gives CDR1 KGHDR, CDR2 SFDVKD. In the authors' workflow: For nucleated cells, counts were estimated from reference gene primer amplification. Repertoires were generated with immunoSEQ multiplex PCR, while TCRdb's copy carries only in-frame clones and drops some. D and trimming come from the DNA, and the V and J calls and clone size come from that table. The data contain approximately 170,000 clones, around 86% of them singletons. Sequences were obtained from peripheral blood. This receptor was identified in a woman between 65 and 79 years old with COVID-19, enrolled during active disease. This sequence joins TRBV24-1 and TRBJ2-1; maybe TRBD2 (6 bases). The CDR3 bases are TGTGCCACCAGTGATGCCCCGGGGACTTCCAATGAGCAGTTCTTC. Translating gives CATSDAPGTSNEQFF.